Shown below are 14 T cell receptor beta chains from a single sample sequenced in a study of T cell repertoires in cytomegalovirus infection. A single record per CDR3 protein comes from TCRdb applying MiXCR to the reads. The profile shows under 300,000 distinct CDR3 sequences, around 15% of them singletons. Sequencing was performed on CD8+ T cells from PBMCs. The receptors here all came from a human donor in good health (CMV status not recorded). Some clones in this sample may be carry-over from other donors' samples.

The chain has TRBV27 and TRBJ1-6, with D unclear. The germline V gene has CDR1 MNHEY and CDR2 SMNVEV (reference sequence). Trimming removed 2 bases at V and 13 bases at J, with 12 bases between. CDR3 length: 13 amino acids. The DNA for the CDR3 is TGTGCCAGCAGTTTAATTGGCAGCGAGCCCCTCCACTTT. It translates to CASSLIGSEPLHF.

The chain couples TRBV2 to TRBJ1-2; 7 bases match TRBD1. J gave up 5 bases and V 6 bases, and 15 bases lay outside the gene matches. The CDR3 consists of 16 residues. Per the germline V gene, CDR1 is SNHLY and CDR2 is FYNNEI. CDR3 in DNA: TGTGCCAGCAGCATACCCCGACAGGGACCGGGGTATGGCTACACCTTC. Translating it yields CASSIPRQGPGYGYTF.

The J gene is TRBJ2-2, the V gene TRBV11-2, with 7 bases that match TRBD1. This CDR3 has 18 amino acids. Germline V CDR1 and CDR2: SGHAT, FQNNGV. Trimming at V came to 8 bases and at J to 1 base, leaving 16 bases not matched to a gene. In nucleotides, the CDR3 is TGTGCCAGCGGCCCTGATTTACAGGGGCCAGAGAACACCGGGGAGCTGTTTTTT. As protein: CASGPDLQGPENTGELFF. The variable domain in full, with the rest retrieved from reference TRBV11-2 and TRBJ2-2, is EAGVAQSPRYKIIEKRQSVAFWCNPISGHATLYWYQQILGQGPKLLIQFQNNGVVDDSQLPKDRFSAERLKGVDSTLKIQPAKLEDSAVYLCASGPDLQGPENTGELFFGEGSRLTVL.

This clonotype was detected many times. The CDR3 loop reads CSARDPSQVEKLFF. The DNA for the CDR3 is TGCAGTGCTAGAGATCCCTCACAGGTTGAAAAACTGTTTTTT. V and J are TRBV20-1 and TRBJ1-4, with D perhaps matching TRBD1 (5 bases). V was pared by 0 bases and J by 7 bases, with 12 bases between. Germline loops: CDR1 DFQATT, CDR2 SNEGSKA (reference sequence). The CDR3 is 14 amino acids.

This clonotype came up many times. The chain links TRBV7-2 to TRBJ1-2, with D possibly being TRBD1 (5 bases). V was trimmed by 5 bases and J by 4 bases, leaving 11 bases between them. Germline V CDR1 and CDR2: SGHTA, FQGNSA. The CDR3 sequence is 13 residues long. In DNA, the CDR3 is TGTGCCAGCAGCCCGGGGGAGAGCTATGGCTACACCTTC. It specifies CASSPGESYGYTF.

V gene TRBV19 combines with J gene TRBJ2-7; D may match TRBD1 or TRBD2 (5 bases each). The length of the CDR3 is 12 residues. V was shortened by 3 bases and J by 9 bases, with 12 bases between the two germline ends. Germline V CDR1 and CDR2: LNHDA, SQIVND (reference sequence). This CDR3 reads CASSIIWGPQYF. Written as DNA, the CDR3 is TGTGCCAGTAGTATTATTTGGGGACCGCAGTACTTC.

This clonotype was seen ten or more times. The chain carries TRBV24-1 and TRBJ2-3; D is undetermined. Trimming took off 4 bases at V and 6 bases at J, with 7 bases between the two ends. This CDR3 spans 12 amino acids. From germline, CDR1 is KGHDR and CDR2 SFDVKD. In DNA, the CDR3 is TGTGCCACCAGTGAAGGTTCCGATACGCAGTATTTT. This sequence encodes CATSEGSDTQYF.

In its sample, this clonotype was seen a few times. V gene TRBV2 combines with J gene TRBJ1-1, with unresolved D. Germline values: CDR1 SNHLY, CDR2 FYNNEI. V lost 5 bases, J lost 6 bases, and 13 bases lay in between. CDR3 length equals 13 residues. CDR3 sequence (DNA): TGTGCCAGCAGTCCCGGGGAAGCGGCTGAAGCTTTCTTT. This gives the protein CASSPGEAAEAFF.

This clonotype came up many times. CDR3 sequence (DNA): TGTGCCAGCAGCATTAGCTCCGGGGCTCAAGAGACCCAGTACTTC. Protein sequence: CASSISSGAQETQYF. The chain employs TRBV7-6 and TRBJ2-5; D possibly uses TRBD1 or TRBD2 (5 bases each). V shed 5 bases and J shed 2 bases, with 15 bases lying between them. From germline, CDR1 is SGHVS and CDR2 FNYEAQ. The CDR3 covers 15 residues.

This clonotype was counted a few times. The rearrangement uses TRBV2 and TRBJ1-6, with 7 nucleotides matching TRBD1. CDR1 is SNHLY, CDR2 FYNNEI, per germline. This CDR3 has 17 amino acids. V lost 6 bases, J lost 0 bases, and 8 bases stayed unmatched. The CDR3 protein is CASRPGTDSSYNSPLHF. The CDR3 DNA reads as TGTGCCAGCAGACCCGGGACAGATAGCTCCTATAATTCACCCCTCCACTTT.

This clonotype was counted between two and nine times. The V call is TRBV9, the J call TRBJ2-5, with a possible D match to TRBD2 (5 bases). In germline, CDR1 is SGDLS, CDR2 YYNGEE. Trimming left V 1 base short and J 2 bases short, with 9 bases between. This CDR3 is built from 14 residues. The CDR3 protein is CASSVSREQETQYF. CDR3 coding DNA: TGTGCCAGCAGCGTAAGTAGGGAGCAAGAGACCCAGTACTTC. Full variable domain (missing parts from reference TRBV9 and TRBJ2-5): DSGVTQTPKHLITATGQRVTLRCSPRSGDLSVYWYQQSLDQGLQFLIQYYNGEERAKGNILERFSAQQFPDLHSELNLSSLELGDSALYFCASSVSREQETQYFGPGTRLLVL.

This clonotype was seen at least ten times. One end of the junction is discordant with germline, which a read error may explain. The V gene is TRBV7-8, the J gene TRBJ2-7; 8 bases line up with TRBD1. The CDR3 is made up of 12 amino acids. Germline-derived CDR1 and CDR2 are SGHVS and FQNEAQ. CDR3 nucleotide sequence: TGTGCCAGCAGTCCCCGGGCCAGGGGGCTTTTCTTC. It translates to CASSPRARGLFF. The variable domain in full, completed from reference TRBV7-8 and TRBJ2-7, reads GAGVSQSPRYKVAKRGQDVALRCDPISGHVSLFWYQQALGQGPEFLTYFQNEAQLDKSGLPSDRFFAERPEGSVSTLKIQRTQQEDSAVYLCASSPRARGLFFGPGTRLTVT.

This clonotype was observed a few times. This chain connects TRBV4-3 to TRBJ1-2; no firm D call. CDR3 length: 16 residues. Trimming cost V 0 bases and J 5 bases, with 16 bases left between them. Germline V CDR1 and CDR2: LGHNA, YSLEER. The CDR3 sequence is CASSQDVTGRLYGYTF. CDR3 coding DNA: TGCGCCAGCAGCCAAGATGTCACTGGCAGATTATATGGCTACACCTTC.

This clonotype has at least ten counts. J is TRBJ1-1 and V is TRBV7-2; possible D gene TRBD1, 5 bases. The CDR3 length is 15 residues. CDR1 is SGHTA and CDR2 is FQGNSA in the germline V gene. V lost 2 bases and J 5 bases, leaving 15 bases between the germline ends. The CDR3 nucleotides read TGTGCCAGCAGCTTACTTACCGGGGGGTTTACTGAAGCTTTCTTT. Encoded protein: CASSLLTGGFTEAFF.